A selection of T cell receptor beta chains follows, all from one sample in a study of early T cells in non-severe SARS-CoV-2 infection. TCRdb recomputed calls from the 5' RACE reads with MiXCR, one row per CDR3 protein. The sample has about 55,000 distinct CDR3 sequences, around 11% seen once. Sequenced input: whole blood. Source of these receptors: an adult who was a healthcare worker with PCR-confirmed SARS-CoV-2 infection or an uninfected control (not recorded which). The CDR3 runs from the conserved cysteine through the conserved F or W. The D gene is left open where the match is weak. Where a row states a size, it is once, few, many or the class of an expanded clone; other rows omit it.

>NA|TRBJ2-4|many|TRBV20-1
TGCAGTGCTAGAGACCGCATTAGGGGGTCCCAAAACATTCAGTACTTC
CSARDRIRGSQNIQYF
>NA|TRBJ2-7|NA|TRBV5-1
TGCGCCAGCAGCTTGGGACAGGACATCTACGAGCAGTACTTC
CASSLGQDIYEQYF
>NA|TRBJ1-1|many|TRBV29-1
TGCAGCGTACTACAGGGGAACACTGAAGCTTTCTTT
CSVLQGNTEAFF
>NA|TRBJ1-2|NA|TRBV6-7
TGTGCCCGTCCGGGGCACCCCCCCTTGAACTCTAACTATGGCTACACCTTC
CARPGHPPLNSNYGYTF
>TRBD2|TRBJ2-3|NA|TRBV10-3
TGTGCCATCAGTGAGCTAGCGGACCTGATCACAGATACGCAGTATTTT
CAISELADLITDTQYF
>NA|TRBJ1-4|many|TRBV29-1
TGCAGCGTTGAGCAGGGAGGGGATGAAAAACTGTTTTTT
CSVEQGGDEKLFF
>NA|TRBJ2-1|many|TRBV20-1
TGCAGTGCTAGAGCGGGGGCAAGCTCCTACAATGAGCAGTTCTTC
CSARAGASSYNEQFF
>TRBD1|TRBJ1-1|NA|TRBV19
TGTGCCAGTAGTAGGGACAGGGAGGCTGAAGCTTTCTTT
CASSRDREAEAFF
>NA|TRBJ2-7|many|TRBV10-3
TGTGCCATCAGTGCGCCGGGGATGGGAAGACCGGCCGAGCAGTACTTC
CAISAPGMGRPAEQYF
>NA|TRBJ2-1|NA|TRBV24-1
TGTGCCACCAGTGATTCATCCTTTAGCGGAAATGAGCAGTTCTTC
CATSDSSFSGNEQFF
>TRBD2|TRBJ2-1|many|TRBV15
TGTGCCACCAGCAGAGAACCCTCGGGTAGCGGGAGTATGGTTGAGCAGTTCTTC
CATSREPSGSGSMVEQFF
>TRBD2|TRBJ2-1|NA|TRBV5-1
TGCGCCCCCGGCACCCTAGCGGGAGTGGGTCCCTACAATGAGCAGTTCTTC
CAPGTLAGVGPYNEQFF
>NA|TRBJ2-3|many|TRBV7-9
TGTGCCAGCAGCTTCCGAGCGGGTCGCACAGATACGCAGTATTTT
CASSFRAGRTDTQYF
>NA|TRBJ1-2|many|TRBV6-2/TRBV6-3
TGTGCCAGCAGTTATACCGGGACTAACTATGGCTACACCTTC
CASSYTGTNYGYTF
>TRBD2|TRBJ2-1|few|TRBV18
TGTGCCAGCCTAAGCGGGAGGGCATACAATGAGCAGTTCTTC
CASLSGRAYNEQFF
>TRBD2|TRBJ2-1|few|TRBV5-1
TGCGCCAGCCGGGGAACTAGCGGACCCTACAATGAGCAGTTCTTC
CASRGTSGPYNEQFF
>TRBD1|TRBJ2-1|NA|TRBV18
TGTGCCAGCTCAGCTAGGACAGGATACTACAATGAGCAGTTCTTC
CASSARTGYYNEQFF
>NA|TRBJ1-1|NA|TRBV6-6
TGTGCCAGCAGTTACTCGACCCCCCCTGAAGCTTTCTTT
CASSYSTPPEAFF
>TRBD2|TRBJ2-1|NA|TRBV28
TGTGCCGGGAATAGCGGGGCCCCTTACAATGAGCAGTTCTTC
CAGNSGAPYNEQFF
>NA|TRBJ2-1|many|TRBV7-9
TGTGCCAGCAGCTTAAGGAATGAGCAGTTCTTC
CASSLRNEQFF
>NA|TRBJ2-5|NA|TRBV10-3
TGTGCCATCAAAAGGGAGGTCCAAGAGACCCAGTACTTC
CAIKREVQETQYF
>TRBD2|TRBJ2-7|few|TRBV7-9
TGTGCCAGCAGCTTAGGGGCTAGCGGGGCCTCCTACGAGCAGTACTTC
CASSLGASGASYEQYF
>TRBD1|TRBJ2-1|NA|TRBV28
TGTGCCAGCAGCACCGGACAGGGGGCAGGGAATGAGCAGTTCTTC
CASSTGQGAGNEQFF
>NA|TRBJ1-5|many|TRBV30
TGTGCCTGGAGTGTACGAGGGGTCCTCAATCAGCCCCAGCATTTT
CAWSVRGVLNQPQHF
>NA|TRBJ1-1|NA|TRBV4-2
TGTGCCAGCAGCCAAGGGATCTGGGACGTCCGCCAAGGAGCTTTCTTT
CASSQGIWDVRQGAFF
>NA|TRBJ2-4|NA|TRBV3-1
TGTGCCAGCAGCCAATCCCCAGGGACTCAAAACATTCAGTACTTC
CASSQSPGTQNIQYF
>NA|TRBJ1-5|few|TRBV4-1
TGCGCCAGCAGCCAAGGGACCGTGAGCAATCAGCCCCAGCATTTT
CASSQGTVSNQPQHF
>NA|TRBJ1-6|few|TRBV9
TGTGCCAGCAGCGTAGCGGGATCAAATTCACCCCTCCACTTT
CASSVAGSNSPLHF
>NA|TRBJ2-3|few|TRBV7-2
TGTGCCAGCAGCAAAGGGGGAACGGCAGATACGCAGTATTTT
CASSKGGTADTQYF
>TRBD2|TRBJ2-7|NA|TRBV28
TGTGCCAGCAGTCCTCCTAGCGGGACCATCTACGAGCAGTACTTC
CASSPPSGTIYEQYF
>TRBD1|TRBJ1-3|many|TRBV7-9
TGTGCCAGCAGAGCCCGGGACAGCTCTGGAAACACCATATATTTT
CASRARDSSGNTIYF
>NA|TRBJ2-2|once|TRBV18
TGTGCCAGCTCACCGGGGATATCGAACACCGGGGAGCTGTTTTTT
CASSPGISNTGELFF
>NA|TRBJ1-1|NA|TRBV2
TGTGCCAGCAGTGAAGATCAGGGGATGAACACTGAAGCTTTCTTT
CASSEDQGMNTEAFF
>TRBD1|TRBJ1-1|NA|TRBV6-5
TGTGCCAGCAGTTATACCGGGACAGGGGGCTTTGAAGCTTTCTTT
CASSYTGTGGFEAFF
>NA|TRBJ2-2|NA|TRBV12-3/TRBV12-4
TGTGCCAGCAGTTTAAACGGGGAGCTGTTTTTT
CASSLNGELFF
>NA|TRBJ1-1|few|TRBV11-2
TGTGCCAGCAGCTTAGCGGCAGCCCTGAACACTGAAGCTTTCTTT
CASSLAAALNTEAFF
>TRBD2|TRBJ2-3|few|TRBV2
TGTGCCAGCAGTGATGGGAGGGCCCCAGATACGCAGTATTTT
CASSDGRAPDTQYF
>NA|TRBJ2-1|many|TRBV6-1
TGTGCCAGCAGTGAAGAAGGTAGCAGGTACAATGAGCAGTTCTTC
CASSEEGSRYNEQFF
>TRBD2|TRBJ2-1|many|TRBV11-2
TGTGCCAGCAGCACGGGACTAGCGGGGCCAAATGAGCAGTTCTTC
CASSTGLAGPNEQFF
>TRBD1|TRBJ2-2|many|TRBV29-1
TGCAGCGGCCAGACAGGGGGCTCGATCGGGGAGCTGTTTTTT
CSGQTGGSIGELFF
>TRBD1|TRBJ2-7|NA|TRBV28
TGTGCCAGCAGTACTGGGACAGACGTAACCTACGAGCAGTACTTC
CASSTGTDVTYEQYF
>NA|TRBJ2-7|many|TRBV28
TGTGCCAGCAGTCCTAGCGGGACAGGGGACAACGAGCAGTACTTC
CASSPSGTGDNEQYF
>TRBD2|TRBJ2-1|few|TRBV10-3
TGTGCCATCAGTGAGTCGACTCTGACTAGCTCGCGGACCTACAATGAGCAGTTCTTC
CAISESTLTSSRTYNEQFF
>NA|TRBJ2-1|many|TRBV29-1
TGCAGCGTAGAGGATAATGAGCAGTTCTTC
CSVEDNEQFF
>NA|TRBJ1-1|many|TRBV2
TGTGCCAGCAGTTTTACTACGGGGAACACTGAAGCTTTCTTT
CASSFTTGNTEAFF
>TRBD2|TRBJ2-1|many|TRBV24-1
TGTGCCACCAGTGATGCGACTAGCGGTTATGTATCTGAGCAGTTCTTC
CATSDATSGYVSEQFF
>NA|TRBJ2-7|few|TRBV24-1
TGTGCCACCAGTGATTTCTACGAGCAGTACTTC
CATSDFYEQYF
>NA|TRBJ1-1|few|TRBV3-1
TGTGCCAGCAGCCAAAAAAGGGTGGTTTTCTTT
CASSQKRVVFF
>NA|TRBJ2-5|NA|TRBV3-1
TGTGCCGGCAGCCAAGGGGCCCTACAAGAGACCCAGTACTTC
CAGSQGALQETQYF
>TRBD1|TRBJ2-7|few|TRBV6-5
TGTGCCAGCAAAGGGACAGGGGGCCCCTACGAGCAGTACTTC
CASKGTGGPYEQYF
>NA|TRBJ2-7|many|TRBV28
TGTGCCAGCAGTGTCTTCTACGAGCAGTACTTC
CASSVFYEQYF
>NA|TRBJ2-7|NA|TRBV28
TGTGCCAGCAGTCAACCTCGGGCAAGCGCCTACGAGCAGTACTTC
CASSQPRASAYEQYF
>TRBD2|TRBJ2-7|NA|TRBV28
TGTGCCAGCAGTCGGGCGGCGGGAGGAACGTACGAGCAGTACTTC
CASSRAAGGTYEQYF
>NA|TRBJ2-5|NA|TRBV3-1
TGTGCCAGCAGCTCCCTGGGACGTGAGACCCAGTACTTC
CASSSLGRETQYF